Included here is one T cell receptor beta chain sequence, with context. Antigen unknown. Germline V gene lookup returns CDR1 LNHNV and CDR2 YYDKDF (reference sequence). V gave up 0 bases and J gave up 2 bases; unmatched junction bases: 13. The CDR3 runs to 19 residues. The entry originates in a study of cytomegalovirus exposure and HLA in healthy donors. General study results and limits: Rare sequences made up most TCRs, while some public TCRs were found in many donors.

Clones were read by immunoSEQ multiplex PCR, and TCRdb kept only the in-frame ones, dropping some. Of about 360,000 clones listed, 86% are singletons. The chain is built from TRBV15 and TRBJ1-5; TRBD1 matches at 7 bases. The source of this sequence is a young woman in good health and CMV-seronegative. The sequencing sample was made of PBMCs. CDR3 nucleotide sequence: TGTGCCACCAGCAGAGATTTGGGACAGCTCATTAAAGGCAATCAGCCCCAGCATTTT. Protein sequence: CATSRDLGQLIKGNQPQHF. Using reference TRBV15 and TRBJ1-5 for the parts outside the CDR3, the full variable domain is DAMVIQNPRYQVTQFGKPVTLSCSQTLNHNVMYWYQQKSSQAPKLLFHYYDKDFNNEADTPDNFQSRRPNTSFCFLDIRSPGLGDTAMYLCATSRDLGQLIKGNQPQHFGDGTRLSIL.